This T cell receptor beta chain came from a study of blood T cells in healthy people across ages. This clonotype was picked up a small number of times. Alongside a J-beta primer mix, a sample-barcoded 5' primer served in a second PCR lasting about 7 to 11 cycles. TCRdb re-analysed the 5' RACE reads in MiXCR, keeping a single row per CDR3 protein. Among about 760,000 distinct CDR3 sequences listed, about 61% were seen once. Germline V gene lookup returns CDR1 SGHRS and CDR2 YFSETQ. Trimming took 7 bases from V and 3 from J, leaving 20 bases between them. This CDR3 is 15 amino acids long. The source material was blood. The receptor comes from a man aged 40-49 years in good health. The chain employs TRBV5-1 and TRBJ2-7; tentative D call: TRBD1 (6 bases). CDR3 sequence reads: CASAISQGMGYEQYF. In DNA, the CDR3 is TGCGCCAGCGCTATTTCCCAGGGGATGGGCTACGAGCAGTACTTC.